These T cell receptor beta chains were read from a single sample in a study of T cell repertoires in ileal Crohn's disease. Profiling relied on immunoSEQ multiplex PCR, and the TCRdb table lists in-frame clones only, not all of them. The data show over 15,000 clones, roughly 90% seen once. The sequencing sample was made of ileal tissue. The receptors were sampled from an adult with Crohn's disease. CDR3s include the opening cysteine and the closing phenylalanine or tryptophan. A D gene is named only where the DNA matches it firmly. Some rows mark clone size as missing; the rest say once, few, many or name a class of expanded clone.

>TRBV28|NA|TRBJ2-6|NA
CASSRTGDSGANVLTF
TGTGCCAGCAGTCGGACGGGTGACTCTGGGGCCAACGTCCTGACTTTC
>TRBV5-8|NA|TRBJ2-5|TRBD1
CASSLGDRSQETQYF
TGTGCCAGCAGCCTAGGGGACAGGAGCCAAGAGACCCAGTACTTC
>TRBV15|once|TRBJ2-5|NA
CATSGGGGTSETQYF
TGTGCCACCAGCGGGGGAGGGGGGACGTCGGAGACCCAGTACTTC
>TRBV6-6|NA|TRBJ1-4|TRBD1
CASNAGTGGEKLFF
TGTGCCAGCAACGCCGGGACAGGGGGTGAAAAACTGTTTTTT
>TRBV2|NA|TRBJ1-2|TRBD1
CASSVQGQSGGYTF
TGTGCCAGCAGTGTACAGGGGCAGAGCGGTGGCTACACCTTC
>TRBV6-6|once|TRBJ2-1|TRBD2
CASISGGRRHNEQFF
TGTGCCAGCATAAGCGGGGGGCGCAGGCACAATGAGCAGTTCTTC
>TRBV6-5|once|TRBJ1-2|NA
CASSSDVFYGYTF
TGTGCCAGCAGTTCCGACGTCTTTTATGGCTACACCTTC
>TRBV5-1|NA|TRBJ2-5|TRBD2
CASSSRLAGGLYQETQYF
TGCGCCAGCAGCTCTAGACTAGCGGGGGGCTTGTACCAAGAGACCCAGTACTTC
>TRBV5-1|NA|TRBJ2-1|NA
CASSLIGPGDEQFF
TGCGCCAGCAGCTTGATTGGGCCCGGCGATGAGCAGTTCTTC
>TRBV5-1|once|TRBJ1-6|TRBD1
CASSSGTGPRNSPLHF
TGCGCCAGCAGCTCCGGGACAGGGCCACGAAATTCACCCCTCCACTTT
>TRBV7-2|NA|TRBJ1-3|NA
CASSSAATSGNTIYF
TGTGCCAGCAGCTCCGCAGCAACCTCTGGAAACACCATATATTTT
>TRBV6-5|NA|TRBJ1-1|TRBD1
CASSYLTGSFDTEAFF
TGTGCCAGCAGTTACTTGACAGGGTCCTTTGACACTGAAGCTTTCTTT
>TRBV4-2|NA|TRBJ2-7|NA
CASSRDLYEQYF
TGTGCCAGCAGCCGGGACCTCTACGAGCAGTACTTC
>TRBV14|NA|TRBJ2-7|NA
CASSPGLARSYEQYF
TGTGCCAGCAGCCCGGGGCTAGCGCGGTCCTACGAGCAGTACTTC
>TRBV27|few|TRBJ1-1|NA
CASSLLMNTEAFF
TGTGCCAGCAGTTTACTAATGAACACTGAAGCTTTCTTT
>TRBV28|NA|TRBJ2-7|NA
CASSQRVYEQYF
TGTGCCAGCAGCCAAAGGGTTTACGAGCAGTACTTC
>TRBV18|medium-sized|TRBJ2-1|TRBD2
CASSPPIGRGSYDEQFF
TGTGCCAGCTCACCACCTATCGGGCGGGGGAGCTACGATGAGCAGTTCTTC
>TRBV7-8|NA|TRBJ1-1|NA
CASSLMAGRVVGTNTEAFF
TGTGCCAGCAGCTTAATGGCTGGCAGGGTCGTTGGAACGAACACTGAAGCTTTCTTT
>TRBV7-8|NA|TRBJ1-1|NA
CAIGGETEAFF
TGTGCCATCGGGGGGGAGACTGAAGCTTTCTTT
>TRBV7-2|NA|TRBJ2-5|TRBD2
CASRSGGRETQYF
TGTGCCAGCAGGAGCGGGGGCCGGGAGACCCAGTACTTC
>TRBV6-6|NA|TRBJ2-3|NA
CASSIEDTQYF
TGTGCCAGCTCTATCGAGGATACGCAGTATTTT
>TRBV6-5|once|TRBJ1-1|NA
CASSYSSEFSTEAFF
TGTGCCAGCAGTTACTCGAGTGAGTTTAGCACTGAAGCTTTCTTT
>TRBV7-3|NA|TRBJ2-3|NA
CASSSGAVDTQYF
TGTGCCAGCAGTTCGGGGGCCGTGGATACGCAGTATTTT
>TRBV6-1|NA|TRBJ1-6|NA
CASSEVAGTNSPLHF
TGTGCCAGCAGTGAAGTGGCAGGGACTAATTCACCCCTCCACTTT
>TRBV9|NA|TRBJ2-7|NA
CASSVARVDVEQYF
TGTGCCAGCAGCGTAGCCAGGGTGGACGTCGAGCAGTACTTC
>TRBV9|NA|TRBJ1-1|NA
CASSVDEPYIGAEAFF
TGTGCCAGCAGCGTAGACGAACCGTACATAGGGGCTGAAGCTTTCTTT
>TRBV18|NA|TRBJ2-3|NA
CASSPLVGSSTDTQYF
TGTGCCAGCTCACCTCTCGTGGGTTCCAGCACAGATACGCAGTATTTT
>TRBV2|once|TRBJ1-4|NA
CASRGLGGPNEKLFF
TGTGCCAGCAGGGGCCTGGGGGGGCCAAATGAAAAACTGTTTTTT
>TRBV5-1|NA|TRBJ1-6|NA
CASSLESGAGRGNSPLHF
TGCGCCAGCAGCTTAGAGAGCGGGGCGGGACGGGGAAATTCACCCCTCCACTTT
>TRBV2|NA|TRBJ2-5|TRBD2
CASSRASRGGETQYF
TGTGCCAGCAGCCGAGCCAGTCGCGGGGGGGAGACCCAGTACTTC
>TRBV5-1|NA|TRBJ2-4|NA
CASSLAQGGASRAENIQYF
TGCGCCAGCAGCTTGGCCCAAGGGGGGGCCTCCCGGGCGGAAAACATTCAGTACTTC
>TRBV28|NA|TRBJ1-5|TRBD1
CASSWQGAQPQHF
TGTGCCAGCAGTTGGCAGGGGGCACAGCCCCAGCATTTT
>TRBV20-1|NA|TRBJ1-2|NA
CSALDYGYTF
TGCAGTGCTTTAGACTATGGCTACACCTTC
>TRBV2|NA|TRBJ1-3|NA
CASTVLGLRAGNTIYF
TGTGCCAGCACCGTACTGGGTCTAAGGGCTGGAAACACCATATATTTT
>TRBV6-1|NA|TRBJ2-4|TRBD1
CASSERGQMDIQYF
TGTGCCAGCAGTGAAAGGGGGCAGATGGACATTCAGTACTTC
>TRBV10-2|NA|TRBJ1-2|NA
CASRPGGLLYGYTF
TGCGCCAGCAGGCCCGGGGGACTCCTCTATGGCTACACCTTC
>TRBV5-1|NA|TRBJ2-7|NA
CASSFTPQGGEQYF
TGCGCCAGCAGCTTCACCCCACAGGGAGGCGAGCAGTACTTC
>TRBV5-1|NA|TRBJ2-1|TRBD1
CASTRTGFNNEQFF
TGCGCCAGCACGAGGACAGGGTTTAACAATGAGCAGTTCTTC
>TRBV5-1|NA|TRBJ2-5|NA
CASSLAVETQYF
TGCGCCAGCAGCTTGGCCGTAGAGACCCAGTACTTC
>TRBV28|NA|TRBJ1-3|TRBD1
CASSPSGQLSSGNTIYF
TGTGCCAGCAGTCCGTCGGGACAGCTATCCTCTGGAAACACCATATATTTT
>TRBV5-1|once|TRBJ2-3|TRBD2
CASSLGTRGDTQYF
TGCGCCAGCAGCTTAGGGACTAGGGGAGATACGCAGTATTTT
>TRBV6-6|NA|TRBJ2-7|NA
CASQTGINIYEQYF
TGTGCCAGCCAGACAGGAATTAATATTTACGAGCAGTACTTC
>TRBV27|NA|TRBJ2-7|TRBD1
CASSTPGQGIYEQYF
TGTGCCAGCAGTACTCCGGGACAGGGTATCTACGAGCAGTACTTC
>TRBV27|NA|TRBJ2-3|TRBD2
CASSLLARGATDTQYF
TGTGCCAGCAGTTTATTAGCGCGGGGGGCCACAGATACGCAGTATTTT
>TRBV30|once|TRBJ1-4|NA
CAWSVLDSDEKLFF
TGTGCCTGGAGTGTACTTGATTCTGATGAAAAACTGTTTTTT